The 14 T cell receptor beta chains reported below all come from one sample, sequenced in a study of identical twins. Each CDR3 protein is one row after TCRdb ran MiXCR on the 5' RACE reads. The table includes roughly 290,000 distinct CDR3 sequences, roughly 9.8% detected once. This same sample was also taken into another study, of yellow fever vaccine responses in identical twins.

Specimen: CD8+ T cells sorted from blood. These receptors originate from a woman in her late teens or twenties in good health.

The DNA for the CDR3 is TGTGCCAGCAGCTTAGGGGGGCTCCAAGAGACCCAGTACTTC. Translation: CASSLGGLQETQYF. The rearrangement joins TRBV7-9 to TRBJ2-5; D is possibly TRBD1 (6 bases). Deletions cut 1 base from V and 1 base from J, with 7 bases between. Germline CDR1 SEHNR, CDR2 FQNEAQ (reference sequence). The CDR3 consists of 14 residues.

As concerns this clonotype: This likely came from a read error, as a far larger clone is one base away. The V call is TRBV7-2, the J call TRBJ2-7; D uncertain. The CDR3 has 11 residues. CDR1 is SGHTA, CDR2 FQGNSA, per germline. As DNA, the CDR3 is TGTGGCAGCAGCTCGCGCTACGAGCAGTACTTC. It specifies CGSSSRYEQYF.

This chain links TRBV7-9 with TRBJ1-6, with TRBD1 as a possible D gene (6 bases). CDR1 and CDR2 (germline): SEHNR, FQNEAQ (reference sequence). V was pared by 5 bases and J by 6 bases, with 17 bases between. This CDR3 has 16 amino acids. The CDR3: CASSPWLGAGNSPLHF. The CDR3 nucleotides are TGTGCCAGCAGCCCCTGGCTGGGGGCGGGTAATTCACCCCTCCACTTT.

This chain links TRBV6-5 with TRBJ2-1; the D call may be TRBD1 or TRBD2 (6 bases each). Germline assignment: CDR1 MNHEY and CDR2 SVGAGI. This CDR3 contains 14 residues. V dropped 3 bases and J dropped 5 bases, with 11 bases sitting between them. CDR3 DNA: TGTGCCAGCAGTTATTCGGGGGCGGACAATGAGCAGTTCTTC. This gives the protein CASSYSGADNEQFF.

In this sample, this clonotype turned up many times. The gene calls are TRBV12-5 and TRBJ2-1, with D unresolved. The CDR3 has 14 residues. CDR1 is LGHNT and CDR2 is FRNRAP in the germline V gene. The ends were cut back, 6 bases at V and 3 bases at J, with 12 bases in the middle. The CDR3 region is CASGTSTRYNEQFF. The CDR3, as DNA: TGTGCTAGTGGAACTTCGACACGCTACAATGAGCAGTTCTTC.

This clonotype was observed at least ten times. The V gene is TRBV5-1, the J gene TRBJ2-3; D is uncertain. This CDR3 comprises 13 residues. Germline V gene sequence: CDR1 SGHRS, CDR2 YFSETQ. V shed 4 bases and J shed 4 bases, with 10 bases lying between them. CDR3 nucleotide sequence: TGCGCCAGCAGCGAGATCCTTGCAGATACGCAGTATTTT. Its translation: CASSEILADTQYF.

This sequence joins TRBV27 and TRBJ2-1; 12 bases map to TRBD2. Germline values: CDR1 MNHEY, CDR2 SMNVEV (reference sequence). V trimming: 6 bases; J trimming: 1 base; junction bases outside the gene matches: 13. The CDR3 sequence is 19 residues long. The CDR3 here is CASSQRASGRVGSYNEQFF. CDR3 nucleotides: TGTGCCAGCAGCCAAAGGGCTAGCGGGAGGGTCGGTTCCTACAATGAGCAGTTCTTC.

This clonotype was observed a few times. The J gene is TRBJ2-2, the V gene TRBV11-1; 8 nucleotides align to TRBD1. CDR1 and CDR2 from the germline V gene are SGHAT and FQDESV (reference sequence). There are 19 residues in the CDR3. J was trimmed by 2 bases and V by 4 bases; bases with no gene match: 15. CDR3: CASSSTDRDRGANTGELFF. The CDR3 DNA reads as TGTGCCAGCAGCTCAACCGATAGAGACAGGGGCGCTAACACCGGGGAGCTGTTTTTT.

The table lists this clonotype with many counts. This sequence joins TRBV11-2 and TRBJ2-7, with D possibly matching TRBD1 (6 bases). The CDR3 runs to 13 residues. Germline V gene data show CDR1 as SGHAT and CDR2 as FQNNGV. The V gene lost 4 bases and the J gene lost 3 bases, with 10 bases spanning the gap. Here the CDR3 DNA reads TGTGCCAGCAGCTGGACAGTCGGCTACGAGCAGTACTTC. This encodes CASSWTVGYEQYF.

The chain links TRBV5-6 to TRBJ2-1; D is possibly TRBD2 (6 bases). The CDR3 is 17 residues long. The germline V and J ends were trimmed by 2 bases and 0 bases, with 15 bases remaining between them. CDR1 is SGHDT and CDR2 is YYEEEE in the germline V gene. The CDR3 loop is CASSFRAPAGSYNEQFF. The CDR3 DNA reads as TGTGCCAGCAGCTTCCGGGCCCCAGCGGGCTCCTACAATGAGCAGTTCTTC.

This clonotype has more than one count but fewer than ten. This chain joins TRBV28 and TRBJ2-5, with a weak D call TRBD2 (8 bases). V gave up 7 bases and J gave up 3 bases, with 18 bases separating them. CDR1 MDHEN and CDR2 SYDVKM come from the germline V gene. The CDR3 covers 15 residues. The DNA of the CDR3 is TGTGCCAGCAAACTCGGGGGGGGGACAGAAGAGACCCAGTACTTC. Translated, it gives CASKLGGGTEETQYF.

This clonotype was seen at least ten times. The chain combines TRBV12-3 or TRBV12-4 with TRBJ2-5; D possibly corresponds to TRBD1 (6 bases). Trimming pared 4 bases from V and 5 bases from J, leaving 8 bases between. The CDR3 has 12 residues. CDR3 DNA: TGTGCCAGCAGTTCAGGGGTCGAGACCCAGTACTTC. Protein sequence: CASSSGVETQYF.

The chain joins TRBV12-3 or TRBV12-4 to TRBJ2-3; a weak D match, TRBD1 (6 bases). The CDR3 length is 14 residues. Between the trimmed V and J ends, which lost 5 bases and 6 bases, there was a span of 15 bases. CDR3 sequence: CASSMTGVVDTQYF. The CDR3 nucleotides read TGTGCCAGCAGTATGACAGGCGTAGTCGATACGCAGTATTTT.

Only a few counts were recorded for this clonotype. V is TRBV27 and J is TRBJ2-3; possibly TRBD2 for D (6 bases). This CDR3 comprises 16 residues. CDR1 is MNHEY, CDR2 SMNVEV, per germline (reference sequence). Trimming pared 6 bases from V and 1 base from J, leaving 17 bases between. CDR3 DNA sequence: TGTGCCAGCAGCTACGCGGGACGGCCCCGCACAGATACGCAGTATTTT. Translating gives CASSYAGRPRTDTQYF.